These 26 T cell receptor beta chains were sequenced from one sample in a study of cytomegalovirus exposure and HLA in healthy donors. Use of 60 Vbeta and 13 Jbeta primers characterized the PCR. TCRdb's copy holds only in-frame clones and misses some; the assay was immunoSEQ multiplex PCR. This table holds approximately 170,000 clones, approximately 71% found once. Sequencing used PBMCs. These receptors were taken from a man aged 45-65 years in good health and CMV-seronegative.

This clone was found once. The V call is TRBV5-1, the J call TRBJ2-7; TRBD2 matches at 8 bases. Trimming cost V 4 bases and J 2 bases; bases outside gene matches: 11. CDR3 size: 16 residues. Germline lookup yields CDR1 SGHRS and CDR2 YFSETQ. The CDR3 protein is CASSRGGGGSPYEQYF. The CDR3 DNA is TGCGCCAGCAGCCGGGGGGGCGGCGGCAGTCCCTACGAGCAGTACTTC.

V and J are TRBV12-5 and TRBJ1-1; D is uncertain. The germline V gene encodes CDR1 LGHNT and CDR2 FRNRAP. Trimming took 6 bases from V and 1 from J, leaving 9 bases between them. The CDR3 length is 13 residues. This CDR3 is CASGLRQNTEAFF. In DNA form, the CDR3 reads TGTGCTAGTGGCCTCCGACAGAACACTGAAGCTTTCTTT.

The rearrangement links TRBV7-2 to TRBJ2-3; 7 nucleotides align to TRBD1. The V segment lost 2 bases and the J segment 0 bases; nucleotides outside the gene matches: 2. CDR1 and CDR2 (germline): SGHTA, FQGNSA. This CDR3 has 15 amino acids. For the CDR3, the DNA is TGTGCCAGCAGCTTAACGGGACAGAGCACAGATACGCAGTATTTT. The encoded protein is CASSLTGQSTDTQYF.

The V gene is TRBV18, the J gene TRBJ2-2; 7 bases are a match to TRBD1. This CDR3 contains 13 residues. V lost 3 bases to trimming and J lost 6 bases; unmatched junction nucleotides: 1. In germline, CDR1 is KGHSH, CDR2 LQKENI. The CDR3 is CASSPQGAGELFF. The DNA of the CDR3 is TGTGCCAGCTCACCGCAGGGGGCCGGGGAGCTGTTTTTT.

This chain uses TRBV10-2 with TRBJ2-1, with a tentative D call TRBD1 (6 bases). V was shortened by 4 bases and J by 3 bases, with 16 bases between the two germline ends. Germline CDR1 reads WSHSY; CDR2 reads SAAADI. This CDR3 is 16 amino acids long. The CDR3 here is CASSGRVGGGYNEQFF. CDR3 bases: TGCGCCAGCAGTGGTAGGGTAGGGGGTGGCTACAATGAGCAGTTCTTC.

The CDR3 DNA reads TGTGCCAGCAGGGCTAGCGGTCGGTCCTACGAGCAGTACTTC. Translation: CASRASGRSYEQYF. The genes are TRBV27 and TRBJ2-7, with 7 bases fitting TRBD2. V gave up 6 bases and J gave up 1 base; unmatched junction bases: 6. The CDR3 spans 14 residues. Germline V gives CDR1 MNHEY, CDR2 SMNVEV (reference sequence).

V is TRBV5-1 and J is TRBJ2-1, with 12 bases lining up with TRBD2. J lost 0 bases, V lost 4 bases, and 8 bases had no gene match. CDR3 length: 18 residues. The germline V gene encodes CDR1 SGHRS and CDR2 YFSETQ. Here the CDR3 DNA reads TGCGCCAGCAGCACAGGGACTAGCGGGCTACTCTCCTACAATGAGCAGTTCTTC. It is translated as CASSTGTSGLLSYNEQFF.

This chain connects TRBV7-6 to TRBJ2-3; TRBD1 agrees at 7 bases. With 5 bases clipped from V and 4 bases from J, the junction kept 6 bases outside the gene matches. CDR3 length: 14 residues. The germline V gene has CDR1 SGHVS and CDR2 FNYEAQ. CDR3 nucleotide sequence: TGTGCCAGCAGCCCGACAGGGATGGCAGATACGCAGTATTTT. It specifies CASSPTGMADTQYF.

CDR3 protein: CASSLNVIGSKETQYF. The CDR3 DNA follows: TGTGCCAGCAGTTTAAATGTAATTGGGAGTAAAGAGACCCAGTACTTC. The chain combines TRBV28 with TRBJ2-5, with D possibly being TRBD2 (5 bases). Germline-derived CDR1 and CDR2 are MDHEN and SYDVKM. The V end was cut by 2 bases, the J end by 3 bases, with 16 bases between. There are 16 residues in the CDR3.

The gene calls are TRBV18 and TRBJ2-7; D call uncertain. CDR1 is KGHSH and CDR2 is LQKENI in the germline V gene. This CDR3 spans 13 amino acids. The germline V and J ends were trimmed by 1 base and 5 bases, with 9 bases remaining between them. CDR3 sequence (DNA): TGTGCCAGCTCACCACTAACAGCCCACGAGCAGTACTTC. Translated: CASSPLTAHEQYF.

This clone was found a few times. This chain uses TRBV6-4 with TRBJ1-4, with TRBD1 matching 7 bases. Looked up from germline, CDR1 is MRHNA and CDR2 is SNTAGT. This CDR3 has 20 amino acids. Germline trimming cut 2 bases from V and 0 bases from J; bases unmatched to any gene: 15. CDR3 coding DNA: TGTGCCAGCAGTGACCACCCGGAAAGGGGGCGAATCGCAACTAATGAAAAACTGTTTTTT. It translates to CASSDHPERGRIATNEKLFF.

The DNA of the CDR3 is TGCGCCAGCAGTGGGGCAGAAGCTAACTATGGCTACACCTTC. It codes for CASSGAEANYGYTF. This chain links TRBV10-2 with TRBJ1-2; no clear D. The germline V gene encodes CDR1 WSHSY and CDR2 SAAADI. The CDR3 contains 14 residues. Trimming pared 4 bases from V and 0 bases from J, leaving 9 bases between.

The rearrangement links TRBV27 to TRBJ2-3; 9 nucleotides agree with TRBD2. The CDR3 length is 16 residues. Trimming took 2 bases from V and 4 from J; bases not matched to a gene: 7. Germline assignment: CDR1 MNHEY and CDR2 SMNVEV (reference sequence). CDR3 amino acids: CASSLAAGGAPDTQYF. DNA for the CDR3: TGTGCCAGCAGTTTAGCGGCGGGGGGGGCCCCAGATACGCAGTATTTT.

The chain is built from TRBV7-3 and TRBJ2-2; 10 positions agree with TRBD2. The CDR3 length is 15 residues. The germline V gene encodes CDR1 SGHTA and CDR2 FQGTGA. The V segment lost 4 bases and the J segment 5 bases; nucleotides outside the gene matches: 4. The chain's CDR3 is CASSSSGGVTGELFF. The CDR3 DNA sequence: TGTGCCAGCAGCTCAAGCGGGGGGGTAACCGGGGAGCTGTTTTTT.

The chain combines TRBV2 with TRBJ1-5, with D possibly being TRBD1 (6 bases). Germline CDR1 and CDR2: SNHLY and FYNNEI. CDR3 length: 14 residues. V shed 6 bases and J shed 3 bases, with 12 bases lying between them. Here the CDR3 DNA reads TGTGCCAGCAGCTCGACAGGTTTCAATCAGCCCCAGCATTTT. This codes for CASSSTGFNQPQHF.

This clone turned up a few times. The CDR3: CASSITLRGRGNTEAFF. The CDR3 region has the DNA TGCGCCAGCAGCATTACCCTTCGGGGGAGGGGGAACACTGAAGCTTTCTTT. V gene TRBV5-1 combines with J gene TRBJ1-1; TRBD1 is a possible D gene (5 bases). This CDR3 contains 17 residues. Trimming pared 4 bases from V and 1 base from J, leaving 20 bases between. Germline loops: CDR1 SGHRS, CDR2 YFSETQ.

This clone was detected only a few times. The V call is TRBV4-1, the J call TRBJ1-3; 8 bases match TRBD1. Unmatched junction bases numbered 7, after V lost 0 bases and J lost 6 bases. Germline V gene lookup returns CDR1 MGHRA and CDR2 YSYEKL. The CDR3 totals 16 residues. For the CDR3, the DNA is TGCGCCAGCAGCCAAGATTGGGACAGGTTCGAAAACACCATATATTTT. Its translation is CASSQDWDRFENTIYF.

This chain joins TRBV5-1 and TRBJ2-3; 10 bases line up with TRBD1. After removal of 2 bases from V and 2 bases from J, the junction contained 8 bases not matched to a gene. Germline V gene sequence: CDR1 SGHRS, CDR2 YFSETQ. The CDR3 is 17 residues long. This chain's CDR3 is CASSLDAGQGYTDTQYF. CDR3 sequence (DNA): TGCGCCAGCAGCTTAGACGCGGGACAGGGGTACACAGATACGCAGTATTTT.

The chain joins TRBV6-5 to TRBJ1-2, with a possible D match to TRBD1 (5 bases). The CDR3 is 13 amino acids. With 6 bases removed from V and 2 bases from J, the gap between germline ends came to 10 bases. Germline values: CDR1 MNHEY, CDR2 SVGAGI. DNA for the CDR3: TGTGCCAGCAGGCTGGACATGAACTATGGCTACACCTTC. Encoded protein: CASRLDMNYGYTF.

This clone was recorded a few times. V and J are TRBV6-1 and TRBJ1-5, with D tentatively TRBD1 (5 bases). V was cut by 2 bases and J by 0 bases, with 14 bases left in between. Germline V gene lookup returns CDR1 MNHNS and CDR2 SASEGT. The CDR3 has 17 residues. The DNA for the CDR3 is TGTGCCAGCAGTGAAATACAGGTCCCATATAGCAATCAGCCCCAGCATTTT. Its protein is CASSEIQVPYSNQPQHF.

In nucleotides, the CDR3 is TGTGCCAGCAGCTTGAACAGTGATCAGCCCCAGCATTTT. This translates into CASSLNSDQPQHF. The chain uses TRBV5-4 and TRBJ1-5; D is undetermined. This CDR3 has 13 residues. Trimming left V 1 base short and J 5 bases short, with 7 bases between. Germline CDR1 SGHNT, CDR2 YYREEE (reference sequence).

The genes are TRBV2 and TRBJ2-7; 9 bases agree with TRBD1. This CDR3 has 14 residues. In germline, CDR1 is SNHLY, CDR2 FYNNEI. V gave up 3 bases and J gave up 4 bases; unmatched junction bases: 4. CDR3 in amino acids: CASSERGQGYEQYF. The DNA for the CDR3 is TGTGCCAGCAGTGAGCGGGGACAGGGTTACGAGCAGTACTTC.

This chain joins TRBV11-2 and TRBJ1-2; D call uncertain. CDR1 SGHAT and CDR2 FQNNGV come from the germline V gene. V lost 0 bases and J lost 4, with 9 bases in between. The CDR3 length is 14 residues. CDR3 sequence (DNA): TGTGCCAGCAGCTTAGAGGCTTCCACCTATGGCTACACCTTC. It yields the protein CASSLEASTYGYTF. The whole variable domain, remainder taken from reference TRBV11-2 and TRBJ1-2, is EAGVAQSPRYKIIEKRQSVAFWCNPISGHATLYWYQQILGQGPKLLIQFQNNGVVDDSQLPKDRFSAERLKGVDSTLKIQPAKLEDSAVYLCASSLEASTYGYTFGSGTRLTVV.

This clone turned up a few times. This chain connects TRBV18 to TRBJ1-2; D perhaps matches TRBD1 (5 bases). CDR3 length equals 15 residues. Trimming shortened V by 3 bases and J by 8 bases, and 19 bases separated the two germline ends. Germline CDR1 KGHSH, CDR2 LQKENI. DNA for the CDR3: TGTGCCAGCTCACCTAGTGAGACAGCGCTGGGAGGCTACACCTTC. This translates into CASSPSETALGGYTF.

This clone was seen only a few times. The genes are TRBV7-4 and TRBJ1-5; weak D call: TRBD1 (5 bases). The CDR3 contains 16 residues. The germline V and J ends were trimmed by 1 base and 2 bases, with 12 bases remaining between them. Germline V lookup: CDR1 SGHVT, CDR2 SQSDAQ. The CDR3 DNA sequence: TGTGCCAGCAGCTTAGGAGCAGGGCGAGGCAATCAGCCCCAGCATTTT. It encodes CASSLGAGRGNQPQHF. Combining the CDR3 with reference TRBV7-4 and TRBJ1-5 gives the whole variable domain GAGVSQSPRYKVAKRGRDVALRCDSISGHVTLYWYRQTLGQGSEVLTYSQSDAQRDKSGRPSGRFSAERPERSVSTLKIQRTEQGDSAVYLCASSLGAGRGNQPQHFGDGTRLSIL.

This clone was found a few times. This CDR3 reads CASSLGGGYPYEQYF. The CDR3 DNA reads as TGTGCCAGCAGTTTAGGGGGCGGGTACCCCTACGAGCAGTACTTC. The chain recombines TRBV28 with TRBJ2-7, with D perhaps matching TRBD1 (6 bases). The germline V gene encodes CDR1 MDHEN and CDR2 SYDVKM. The CDR3 loop spans 15 amino acids. The V gene lost 2 bases and the J gene lost 2 bases, with 13 bases spanning the gap.